This T cell receptor (beta chain) is from a study of radiotherapy plus CTLA-4 blockade in lung cancer. Turning to the study itself: Patients showed objective responses in 18% of cases, and disease control was achieved by 25% to 35%.

Study findings and constraints: In blood, TCR clones derived from the tumor expanded after radiotherapy plus ipilimumab. Per reports, early blood T cell clone dynamics, plus interferon-beta, forecast response most strongly.

Libraries were prepared by immunoSEQ multiplex PCR; TCRdb keeps only in-frame clonotypes and omits some of them. The sample includes fewer than 95,000 clones, 83% seen only once; the top ten take more than 0.75%. To note about this clone: The antigen remains undetermined.

Sample: peripheral blood, taken from a patient treated with radiotherapy plus ipilimumab. The origin of this receptor is a human donor with non-small cell lung cancer who had stable disease on radiotherapy plus ipilimumab.

The DNA of the CDR3 is TGTGCCAGCAGCAAAGATATTAGCGGGAGTGCCTCCTACGAGCAGTACTTC. Its protein is CASSKDISGSASYEQYF. The V call is TRBV21-1, the J call TRBJ2-7; the table's D call, TRBD2, has no DNA check behind it. TRBV21-1 is an annotated pseudogene. CDR3 length equals 17 residues.